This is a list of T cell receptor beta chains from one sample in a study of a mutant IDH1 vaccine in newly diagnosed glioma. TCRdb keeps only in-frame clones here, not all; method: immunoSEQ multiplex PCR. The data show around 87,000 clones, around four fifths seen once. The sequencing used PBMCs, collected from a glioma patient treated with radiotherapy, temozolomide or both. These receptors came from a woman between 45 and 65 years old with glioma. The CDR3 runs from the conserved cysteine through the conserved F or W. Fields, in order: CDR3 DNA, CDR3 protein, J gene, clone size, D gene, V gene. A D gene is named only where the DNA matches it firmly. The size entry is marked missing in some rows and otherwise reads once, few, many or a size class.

CDR3nt: TGCGCCAGCAGCCCGGGCCAGGGTCAGAATACGCAGTATTTT
CDR3aa: CASSPGQGQNTQYF
j_gene: TRBJ2-3
abundance: once
d_gene: .
v_gene: TRBV5-1

CDR3nt: TGTGCCAGCAGCCGAGTTTTTGGACCGAACACTGAAGCTTTCTTT
CDR3aa: CASSRVFGPNTEAFF
j_gene: TRBJ1-1
abundance: .
d_gene: .
v_gene: TRBV7-9

CDR3nt: TGTGCCAGCAGTGGGGACAGGGACGTGAATCAGCCCCAGCATTTT
CDR3aa: CASSGDRDVNQPQHF
j_gene: TRBJ1-5
abundance: .
d_gene: TRBD1
v_gene: TRBV6-1

CDR3nt: TGTGCCAGCAGTGAAGGACATAGCAATCAGCCCCAGCATTTT
CDR3aa: CASSEGHSNQPQHF
j_gene: TRBJ1-5
abundance: .
d_gene: .
v_gene: TRBV2

CDR3nt: TGTGCCAGCAGCCTCACTAGCTACAATGAGCAGTTCTTC
CDR3aa: CASSLTSYNEQFF
j_gene: TRBJ2-1
abundance: .
d_gene: .
v_gene: TRBV11-3

CDR3nt: TGTGCCAGCAGCCAAGCGCTCCAAGAGACCCAGTACTTC
CDR3aa: CASSQALQETQYF
j_gene: TRBJ2-5
abundance: once
d_gene: .
v_gene: TRBV7-2

CDR3nt: TGTGCCAGCAGCACCGGGACCACCACAGATACGCAGTATTTT
CDR3aa: CASSTGTTTDTQYF
j_gene: TRBJ2-3
abundance: .
d_gene: .
v_gene: TRBV7-7

CDR3nt: TGTGCCAGCAGCCCAAGTGGGGGTCCGAATTCACCCCTCCACTTT
CDR3aa: CASSPSGGPNSPLHF
j_gene: TRBJ1-6
abundance: .
d_gene: .
v_gene: TRBV9

CDR3nt: TGTGCCAGCAGTGAGGGGAGGCCCTCTCTCGCCAAAAACATTCAGTACTTC
CDR3aa: CASSEGRPSLAKNIQYF
j_gene: TRBJ2-4
abundance: once
d_gene: .
v_gene: TRBV6-1

CDR3nt: TGTGCCACCAGCAGAGATCGGGGGAACTATGGCTACACCTTC
CDR3aa: CATSRDRGNYGYTF
j_gene: TRBJ1-2
abundance: .
d_gene: .
v_gene: TRBV15

CDR3nt: TGTGCCAGCAGCCAACGGAGTTGGGGCACAGATACGCAGTATTTT
CDR3aa: CASSQRSWGTDTQYF
j_gene: TRBJ2-3
abundance: .
d_gene: .
v_gene: TRBV7-9

CDR3nt: TGTGCCAGCAGTGGGGGACTTCCTGGAAACACCATATATTTT
CDR3aa: CASSGGLPGNTIYF
j_gene: TRBJ1-3
abundance: .
d_gene: .
v_gene: TRBV6-1

CDR3nt: TGTGCCAGCACCCTGGGGGGGAGCAGCTCTGGAAACACCATATATTTT
CDR3aa: CASTLGGSSSGNTIYF
j_gene: TRBJ1-3
abundance: .
d_gene: .
v_gene: TRBV7-9